These 30 T cell receptor beta chains originate from one sample sequenced in a study of human T cells and chemical hapten exposure. The time point denotes: pre-sensitization, week 0. Treatment noted: therapeutic diphenylcyclopropenone sensitization with weekly scalp DPC. TCRdb called the RACE reads again in MiXCR, with one record for every CDR3 protein. In the table there are some 360,000 distinct CDR3 sequences, about 5.1% of which are singletons. The specimen was whole blood, collected in connection with sensitization to the hapten diphenylcyclopropenone (DPC). The receptors were gathered from a woman aged 50 to 65 with alopecia areata. Some clones in this sample may be carry-over from other donors' samples.

This clonotype was seen many times. This rearrangement joins TRBV12-5 to TRBJ1-2; D is unresolved. The germline V and J ends were trimmed by 8 bases and 1 base, with 14 bases remaining between them. This CDR3 contains 14 residues. The germline V gene encodes CDR1 LGHNT and CDR2 FRNRAP. CDR3 sequence: CASIMDGYNYGYTF. The CDR3 DNA reads TGTGCTAGTATCATGGACGGATATAACTATGGCTACACCTTC.

A remark on this clonotype: This may be a read error, as it is one base from a much larger clone. J is TRBJ2-2 and V is TRBV7-2; possible D gene TRBD2, 6 bases. The CDR3 extends over 15 amino acids. Germline loops: CDR1 SGHTA, CDR2 FQGNSA. CDR3 sequence reads: CASNLSAGPTGELFF. Here the CDR3 DNA reads TGTGCCAGCAACTTATCTGCGGGACCGACCGGGGAGCTGTTTTTT.

The chain recombines TRBV3-1 with TRBJ2-5, with 10 bases aligning to TRBD2. The CDR3 covers 19 residues. Germline assignment: CDR1 LGHDT and CDR2 YNNKEL (reference sequence). V trimming: 3 bases; J trimming: 2 bases; junction bases outside the gene matches: 15. CDR3 sequence reads: CASSHPPGLAGDGQETQYF. The CDR3 DNA reads as TGTGCCAGCAGCCATCCCCCGGGCCTAGCGGGAGATGGTCAAGAGACCCAGTACTTC.

This clonotype was found many times. The chain combines TRBV6-6 with TRBJ2-1; no clear D gene. Germline CDR1 is MNHNY and CDR2 is SVGAGI (reference sequence). This CDR3 is 12 amino acids long. Trimming took 6 bases from V and 3 from J, leaving 6 bases between them. The CDR3 nucleotides read TGTGCCAGCAGGGGCAACTACAATGAGCAGTTCTTC. Encoded protein: CASRGNYNEQFF.

This clonotype showed up many times. The chain uses TRBV2 and TRBJ1-5; the D gene is possibly TRBD1 (5 bases). Looked up from germline, CDR1 is SNHLY and CDR2 is FYNNEI. Trimming took 2 bases from V and 7 from J, leaving 12 bases between them. This CDR3 has 14 residues. CDR3 sequence: CASSERSGGQPQHF. The CDR3, as DNA: TGTGCCAGCAGTGAACGGTCCGGGGGACAGCCCCAGCATTTT.

V and J are TRBV21-1 and TRBJ1-4; the D call in the table, TRBD1, was not verified against the DNA. TRBV21-1 is marked as a pseudogene. This CDR3 has 16 amino acids. The CDR3 spells CASSSSPRTENEKLFF. CDR3 nucleotides: TGTGCCAGCAGTTCAAGTCCCCGGACAGAGAATGAAAAACTGTTTTTT.

This clonotype has at least ten counts. The gene calls are TRBV20-1 and TRBJ1-1; 9 bases agree with TRBD1. The CDR3 is 12 residues long. V shed 4 bases, J shed 6 bases, and the junction held 3 bases outside the gene matches. Germline values: CDR1 DFQATT, CDR2 SNEGSKA (reference sequence). The CDR3 reads CSATGQGAEAFF. Here the CDR3 DNA reads TGCAGTGCTACGGGACAGGGAGCTGAAGCTTTCTTT.

This chain connects TRBV27 to TRBJ1-4, with TRBD1 as a possible D gene (5 bases). CDR1 is MNHEY and CDR2 is SMNVEV in the germline V gene (reference sequence). The CDR3 runs to 14 residues. V was trimmed by 6 bases and J by 14 bases, leaving 22 bases between them. CDR3: CASRGLIGAGQLFF. Written as DNA, the CDR3 is TGTGCCAGCAGAGGGCTTATTGGGGCCGGCCAGCTGTTTTTT.

This rearrangement joins TRBV5-1 to TRBJ2-7; possible D gene TRBD1, 6 bases. CDR1 SGHRS and CDR2 YFSETQ come from the germline V gene. Trimming took 1 base from V and 0 from J, leaving 11 bases between them. This CDR3 has 15 residues. In nucleotides, the CDR3 is TGCGCCAGCAGCTTGACAGGGCTCGACTCCTACGAGCAGTACTTC. It yields the protein CASSLTGLDSYEQYF.

This clonotype appeared many times. CDR3 region: CASSLATGQANTEAFF. The CDR3 DNA is TGCGCCAGCAGCTTGGCAACCGGACAGGCGAACACTGAAGCTTTCTTT. This rearrangement joins TRBV5-1 to TRBJ1-1, with TRBD1 identical over 7 bases. This CDR3 has 16 residues. Germline CDR1 SGHRS, CDR2 YFSETQ. V lost 0 bases, J lost 1 base, and 6 bases stayed unmatched.

In this sample, this clonotype turned up a few times. This chain joins TRBV20-1 and TRBJ1-5; possible D gene TRBD1, 6 bases. The germline V and J ends were trimmed by 6 bases and 2 bases, with 17 bases remaining between them. The germline CDR1 and CDR2 sequences are DFQATT and SNEGSKA (reference sequence). There are 15 residues in the CDR3. For the CDR3, the DNA is TGCAGTGCGGGGGGCGCGGGTGGCGGCAATCAGCCCCAGCATTTT. This codes for CSAGGAGGGNQPQHF.

This clonotype has ten or more counts. The chain combines TRBV6-1 with TRBJ1-1, with 8 bases identical to TRBD1. This CDR3 contains 15 residues. Trimming took 0 bases from V and 6 from J; bases not matched to a gene: 6. Germline V gives CDR1 MNHNS, CDR2 SASEGT. Here the CDR3 DNA reads TGTGCCAGCAGTGAAGCCACGGGACAGGTGTCTGAAGCTTTCTTT. Its protein is CASSEATGQVSEAFF.

There are many counts of this clonotype. One end of the junction does not line up with germline, which may come from a read error. This chain links TRBV4-1 with TRBJ2-1; D possibly corresponds to TRBD1 (6 bases). Germline assignment: CDR1 MGHRA and CDR2 YSYEKL. The CDR3 loop spans 16 amino acids. The chain's CDR3 is CASSQEVQGSFNEQFF. The DNA for the CDR3 is TGCGCCAGCAGCCAAGAAGTGCAGGGGTCCTTCAATGAGCAGTTCTTC.

Ten or more counts support this clonotype. One end of the junction varies from germline; a read error may be responsible. DNA of the CDR3: TGCGCCAGCCAGACTAGCGGGTCCACAAATACGCAGTATTTT. Protein sequence: CASQTSGSTNTQYF. The chain has TRBV5-1 and TRBJ2-3; 10 bases line up with TRBD2. Germline CDR1 reads SGHRS; CDR2 reads YFSETQ. There are 14 residues in the CDR3.

This clonotype was counted many times. The chain joins TRBV6-5 to TRBJ2-3, with a possible D match to TRBD2 (6 bases). Germline CDR1 is MNHEY and CDR2 is SVGAGI. V lost 2 bases and J lost 2, with 11 bases in between. The CDR3 has 15 residues. CDR3 sequence: CASSYGRDVTDTQYF. Written as DNA, the CDR3 is TGTGCCAGCAGTTACGGGCGGGATGTCACAGATACGCAGTATTTT.

This clonotype was detected ten times or more. This chain uses TRBV12-5 with TRBJ2-1, with 8 bases fitting TRBD2. The CDR3 is 15 residues long. The J segment lost 2 bases and the V segment lost 7 bases, leaving 7 bases of the junction unmatched. The germline V gene encodes CDR1 LGHNT and CDR2 FRNRAP. CDR3 sequence: CASARGGSPYNEQFF. CDR3 in DNA: TGTGCTAGTGCCCGGGGGGGTAGTCCCTACAATGAGCAGTTCTTC.

This clonotype was found a few times. This chain connects TRBV15 to TRBJ1-1; no reliable D call. The CDR3 extends over 14 amino acids. Trimming took off 1 base at V and 4 bases at J, with 10 bases between the two ends. Per the germline V gene, CDR1 is LNHNV and CDR2 is YYDKDF (reference sequence). This CDR3 is CATSRVARVTEAFF. The CDR3, as DNA: TGTGCCACCAGCAGAGTTGCCCGGGTCACTGAAGCTTTCTTT.

This clonotype was seen repeatedly, ten times or more. The gene calls are TRBV7-8 and TRBJ2-3, with TRBD2 as a possible D gene (6 bases). This CDR3 has 14 residues. CDR1 is SGHVS, CDR2 FQNEAQ, per germline. V lost 8 bases and J lost 2, with 14 bases in between. The DNA for the CDR3 is TGTGCCAGCCGCGCACTAGCCGTCACAGATACGCAGTATTTT. Protein: CASRALAVTDTQYF.

Note on this clonotype: A much larger clone is a single base away; this may be a read error. The chain combines TRBV6-1 with TRBJ1-6; 10 nucleotides line up with TRBD1. Germline assignment: CDR1 MNHNS and CDR2 SASEGT. The length of the CDR3 is 15 residues. The CDR3 region is CASSEGDRGNAPLHF. The CDR3 DNA follows: TGTGCCAGCAGTGAAGGGGACAGGGGTAATGCACCCCTCCACTTT.

A note on this clonotype: No conserved phenylalanine or tryptophan is present at the end of the CDR3, so a read error is the likely explanation. V is TRBV28 and J is TRBJ1-1; D is unresolved. In germline, CDR1 is MDHEN, CDR2 SYDVKM. V was shortened by 4 bases and J by 5 bases, with 17 bases between the two germline ends. The CDR3 is 15 amino acids. Here the CDR3 DNA reads TGTGCCAGCAGTTCGGGGAGCCCCGGTGGGACTGAAGCTTTCTTA. It is translated as CASSSGSPGGTEAFL.

This clonotype was detected only a few times. The genes are TRBV6-5 and TRBJ2-2; weak D call: TRBD1 (5 bases). V was pared by 2 bases and J by 6 bases, with 10 bases between. The germline CDR1 and CDR2 sequences are MNHEY and SVGAGI. The CDR3 has 14 residues. CDR3 DNA: TGTGCCAGCAGTTACGATCAGGGTGCCGGGGAGCTGTTTTTT. Amino acids: CASSYDQGAGELFF.

The table lists this clonotype with many counts. The chain combines TRBV10-3 with TRBJ2-1; D uncertain. Germline V lookup: CDR1 ENHRY, CDR2 SYGVKD. V was pared by 9 bases and J by 2 bases, with 11 bases between. The CDR3 is made up of 13 amino acids. CDR3 DNA: TGTGCCATTGAGGATCCTGCCTACAATGAGCAGTTCTTC. The encoded protein is CAIEDPAYNEQFF.

This clonotype was seen a handful of times. This chain uses TRBV28 with TRBJ1-1; D gene uncertain. V lost 5 bases to trimming and J lost 0 bases, with 13 bases between them. Per the germline V gene, CDR1 is MDHEN and CDR2 is SYDVKM. The CDR3 runs 15 residues. For the CDR3, the DNA is TGTGCCAGCAGTCTAGCCGGCAGCTTGAACACTGAAGCTTTCTTT. It translates to CASSLAGSLNTEAFF.

This clonotype has only a few counts. This chain uses TRBV20-1 with TRBJ2-6; perhaps D is TRBD1 or TRBD2 (6 bases each). V was clipped by 4 bases and J by 4 bases, with 14 bases between them. There are 15 residues in the CDR3. The V gene's germline CDR1 is DFQATT and CDR2 SNEGSKA (reference sequence). CDR3 nucleotide sequence: TGCAGTGCTACGACCCAGGGGAGGGGGGCCAACGTCCTGACTTTC. Its translation: CSATTQGRGANVLTF.

This clonotype was seen at least ten times. CDR3 sequence: CASSRGRISGNTIYF. In nucleotides, the CDR3 is TGTGCCAGCAGCCGGGGGCGGATCTCTGGAAACACCATATATTTT. The chain is built from TRBV5-6 and TRBJ1-3; a possible D gene is TRBD1 (6 bases). Germline V gene sequence: CDR1 SGHDT, CDR2 YYEEEE. The CDR3 length is 15 residues. Trimming shortened V by 4 bases and J by 0 bases, and 11 bases separated the two germline ends.

This clonotype was seen many times. The genes are TRBV12-3 or TRBV12-4 and TRBJ1-1; D call uncertain. V lost 3 bases to trimming and J lost 2 bases, with 10 bases between them. This CDR3 is built from 14 residues. The CDR3 sequence: CASSFAAGNTEAFF. The DNA of the CDR3 is TGTGCCAGCAGTTTTGCTGCGGGCAACACTGAAGCTTTCTTT.

Only a few counts were recorded for this clonotype. The V call is TRBV7-8, the J call TRBJ2-5; 9 bases are a match to TRBD2. V shed 3 bases and J 7 bases; nucleotides not matched to a gene: 12. Germline V lookup: CDR1 SGHVS, CDR2 FQNEAQ. This CDR3 region has 16 residues. Here the CDR3 reads CASSLGGLAGPGTQYF. CDR3 nucleotide sequence: TGTGCCAGCAGCTTGGGGGGGCTAGCGGGGCCCGGGACCCAGTACTTC.

This clonotype was seen ten or more times. The chain recombines TRBV6-1 with TRBJ2-7; 12 bases match TRBD2. Per the germline V gene, CDR1 is MNHNS and CDR2 is SASEGT. The CDR3 has 16 residues. V lost 3 bases, J lost 0 bases, and 3 bases stayed unmatched. This CDR3 reads CASSDGLAGFSYEQYF. In DNA, the CDR3 is TGTGCCAGCAGTGACGGACTAGCGGGGTTCTCCTACGAGCAGTACTTC.

This clonotype has more than one count but fewer than ten. The V and J genes are TRBV30 and TRBJ2-7; D might be TRBD1 (5 bases). The CDR3 has 14 residues. The V end was cut by 4 bases, the J end by 5 bases, with 18 bases between. Germline assignment: CDR1 GTSNPN and CDR2 SVGIG (reference sequence). CDR3 sequence (DNA): TGTGCCTGGACCTCCGACAGATACTACGACGAGCAGTACTTC. Translating it yields CAWTSDRYYDEQYF.

This clonotype was counted many times. The CDR3 loop reads CASSFPPINEKLFF. The CDR3 region has the DNA TGTGCCAGCAGCTTTCCCCCTATCAATGAAAAACTGTTTTTT. The chain carries TRBV7-9 and TRBJ1-4, with D hard to call. CDR1 and CDR2 (germline): SEHNR, FQNEAQ (reference sequence). Trimming pared 3 bases from V and 5 bases from J, leaving 10 bases between. CDR3 size: 14 residues.